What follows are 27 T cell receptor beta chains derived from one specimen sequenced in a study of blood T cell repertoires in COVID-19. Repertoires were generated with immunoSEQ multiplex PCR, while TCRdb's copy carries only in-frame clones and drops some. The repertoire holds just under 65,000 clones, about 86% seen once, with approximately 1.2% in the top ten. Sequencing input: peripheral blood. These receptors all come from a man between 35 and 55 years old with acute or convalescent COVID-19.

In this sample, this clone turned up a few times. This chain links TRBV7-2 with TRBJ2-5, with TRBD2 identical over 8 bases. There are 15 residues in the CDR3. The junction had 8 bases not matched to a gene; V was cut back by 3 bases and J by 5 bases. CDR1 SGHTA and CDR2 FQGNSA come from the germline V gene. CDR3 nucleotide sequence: TGTGCCAGCAGCTTTCGACGGGGGGGCGGCGAGACCCAGTACTTC. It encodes CASSFRRGGGETQYF.

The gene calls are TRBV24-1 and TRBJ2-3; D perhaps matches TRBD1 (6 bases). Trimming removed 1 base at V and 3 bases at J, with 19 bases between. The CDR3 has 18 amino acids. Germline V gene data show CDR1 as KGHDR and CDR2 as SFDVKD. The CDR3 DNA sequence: TGTGCCACCAGTGATTTTACTATGGGACAATCCGTAACAGATACGCAGTATTTT. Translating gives CATSDFTMGQSVTDTQYF.

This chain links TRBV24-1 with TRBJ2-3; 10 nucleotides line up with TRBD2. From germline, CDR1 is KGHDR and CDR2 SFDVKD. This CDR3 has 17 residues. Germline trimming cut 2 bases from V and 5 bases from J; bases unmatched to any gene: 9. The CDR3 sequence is CATSDSQRGGPLDTQYF. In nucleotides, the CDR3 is TGTGCCACCAGTGATTCCCAGCGGGGGGGCCCCCTAGATACGCAGTATTTT.

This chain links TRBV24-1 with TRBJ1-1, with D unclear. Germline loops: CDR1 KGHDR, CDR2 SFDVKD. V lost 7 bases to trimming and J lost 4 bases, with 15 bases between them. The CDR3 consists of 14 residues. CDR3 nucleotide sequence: TGTGCCACCAGGCGGGAAGGGTTTTTCACTGAAGCTTTCTTT. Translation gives CATRREGFFTEAFF.

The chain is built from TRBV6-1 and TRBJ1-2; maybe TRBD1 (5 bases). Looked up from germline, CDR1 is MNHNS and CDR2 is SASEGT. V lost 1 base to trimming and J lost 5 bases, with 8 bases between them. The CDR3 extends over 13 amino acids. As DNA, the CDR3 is TGTGCCAGCAGTGAAGAGGGGCAGTATGGCTACACCTTC. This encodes CASSEEGQYGYTF.

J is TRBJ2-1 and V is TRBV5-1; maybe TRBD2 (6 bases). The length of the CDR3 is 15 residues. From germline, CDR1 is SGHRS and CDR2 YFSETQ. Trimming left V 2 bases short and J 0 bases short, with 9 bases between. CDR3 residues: CASSFKGGSYNEQFF. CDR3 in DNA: TGCGCCAGCAGCTTTAAGGGAGGCTCCTACAATGAGCAGTTCTTC.

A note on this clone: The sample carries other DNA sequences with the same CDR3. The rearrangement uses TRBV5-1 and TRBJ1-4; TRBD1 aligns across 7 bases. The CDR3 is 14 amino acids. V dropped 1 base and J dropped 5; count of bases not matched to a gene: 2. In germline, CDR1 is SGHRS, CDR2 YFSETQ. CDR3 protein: CASSLQGGNEKLFF. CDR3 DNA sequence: TGCGCCAGCAGCTTGCAGGGGGGAAATGAAAAACTGTTTTTT.

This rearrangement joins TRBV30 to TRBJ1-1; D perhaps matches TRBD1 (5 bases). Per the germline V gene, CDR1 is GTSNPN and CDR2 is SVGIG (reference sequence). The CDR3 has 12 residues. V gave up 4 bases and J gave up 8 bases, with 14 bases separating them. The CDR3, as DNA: TGTGCCTGGACCCCGGGACTTTCCGAAGCTTTCTTT. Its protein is CAWTPGLSEAFF.

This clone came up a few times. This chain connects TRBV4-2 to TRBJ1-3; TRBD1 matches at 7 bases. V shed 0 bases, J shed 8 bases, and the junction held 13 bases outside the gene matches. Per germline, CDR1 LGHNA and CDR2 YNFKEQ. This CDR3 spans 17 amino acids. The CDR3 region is CASSQEWDSSFVHTIYF. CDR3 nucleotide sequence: TGTGCCAGCAGCCAAGAATGGGACAGTTCTTTTGTGCACACCATATATTTT.

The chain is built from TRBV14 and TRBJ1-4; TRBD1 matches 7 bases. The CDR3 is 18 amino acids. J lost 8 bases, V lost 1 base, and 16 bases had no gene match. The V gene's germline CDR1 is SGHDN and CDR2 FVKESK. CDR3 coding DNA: TGTGCCAGCAGCCAAGGACAAACTCCACAGGGGCTGAGGGAAAAACTGTTTTTT. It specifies CASSQGQTPQGLREKLFF.

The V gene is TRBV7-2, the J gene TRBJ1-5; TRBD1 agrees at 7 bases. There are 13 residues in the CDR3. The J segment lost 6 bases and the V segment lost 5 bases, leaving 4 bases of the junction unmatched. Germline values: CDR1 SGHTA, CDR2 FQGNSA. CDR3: CASSPDRAQPQHF. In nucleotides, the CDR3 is TGTGCCAGCAGCCCAGACAGGGCTCAGCCCCAGCATTTT. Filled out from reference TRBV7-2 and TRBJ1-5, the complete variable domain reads GAGVSQSPSNKVTEKGKDVELRCDPISGHTALYWYRQSLGQGLEFLIYFQGNSAPDKSGLPSDRFSAERTGGSVSTLTIQRTQQEDSAVYLCASSPDRAQPQHFGDGTRLSIL.

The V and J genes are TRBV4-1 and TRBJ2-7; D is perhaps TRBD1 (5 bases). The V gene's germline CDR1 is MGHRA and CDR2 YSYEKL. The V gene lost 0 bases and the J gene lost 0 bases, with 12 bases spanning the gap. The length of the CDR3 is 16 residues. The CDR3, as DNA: TGCGCCAGCAGCCAAGATCTACAGGTACCCTCCTACGAGCAGTACTTC. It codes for CASSQDLQVPSYEQYF.

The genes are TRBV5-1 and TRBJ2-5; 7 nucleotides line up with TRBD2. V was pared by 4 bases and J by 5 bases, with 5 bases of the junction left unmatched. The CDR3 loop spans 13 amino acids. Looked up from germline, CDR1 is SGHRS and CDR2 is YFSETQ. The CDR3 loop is CASSPGLMETQYF. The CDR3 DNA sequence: TGCGCCAGCAGCCCGGGACTAATGGAGACCCAGTACTTC.

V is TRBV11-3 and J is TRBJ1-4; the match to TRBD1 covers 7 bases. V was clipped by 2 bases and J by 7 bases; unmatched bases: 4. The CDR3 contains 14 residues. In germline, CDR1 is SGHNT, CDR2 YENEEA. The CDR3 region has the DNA TGTGCCAGCAGCTTAACAGGGGTGGGTGAAAAACTGTTTTTT. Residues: CASSLTGVGEKLFF.

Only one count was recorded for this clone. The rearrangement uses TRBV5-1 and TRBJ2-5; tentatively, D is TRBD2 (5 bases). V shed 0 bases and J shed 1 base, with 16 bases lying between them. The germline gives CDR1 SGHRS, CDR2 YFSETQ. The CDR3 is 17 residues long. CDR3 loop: CASSLGLTASGQETQYF. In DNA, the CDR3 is TGCGCCAGCAGCTTGGGATTGACCGCAAGCGGCCAAGAGACCCAGTACTTC.

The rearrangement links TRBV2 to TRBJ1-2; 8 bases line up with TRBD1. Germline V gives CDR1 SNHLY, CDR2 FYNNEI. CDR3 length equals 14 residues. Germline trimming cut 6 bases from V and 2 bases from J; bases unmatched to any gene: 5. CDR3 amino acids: CASRAYRGNYGYTF. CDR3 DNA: TGTGCCAGCAGGGCCTACAGGGGGAACTATGGCTACACCTTC. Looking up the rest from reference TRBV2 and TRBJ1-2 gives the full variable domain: EPEVTQTPSHQVTQMGQEVILRCVPISNHLYFYWYRQILGQKVEFLVSFYNNEISEKSEIFDDQFSVERPDGSNFTLKIRSTKLEDSAMYFCASRAYRGNYGYTFGSGTRLTVV.

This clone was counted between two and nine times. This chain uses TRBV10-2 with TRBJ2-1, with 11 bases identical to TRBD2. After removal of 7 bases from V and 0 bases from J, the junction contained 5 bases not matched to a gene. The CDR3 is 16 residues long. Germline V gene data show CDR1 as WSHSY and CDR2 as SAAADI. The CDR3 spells CASTRLAGSSYNEQFF. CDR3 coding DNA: TGCGCCAGCACTAGACTAGCGGGGAGCTCCTACAATGAGCAGTTCTTC.

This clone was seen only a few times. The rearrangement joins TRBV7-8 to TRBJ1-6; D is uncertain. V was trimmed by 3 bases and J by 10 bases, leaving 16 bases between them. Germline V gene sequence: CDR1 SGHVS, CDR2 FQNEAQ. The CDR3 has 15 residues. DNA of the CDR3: TGTGCCAGCAGCTTTGGGTTCCGGGCGGGGTCACCCCTCCACTTT. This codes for CASSFGFRAGSPLHF.

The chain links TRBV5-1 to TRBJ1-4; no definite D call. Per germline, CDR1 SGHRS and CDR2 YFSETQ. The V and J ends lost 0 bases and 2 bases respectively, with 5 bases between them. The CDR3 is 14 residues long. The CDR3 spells CASSLGQTNEKLFF. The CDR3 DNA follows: TGCGCCAGCAGCTTGGGGCAGACTAATGAAAAACTGTTTTTT.

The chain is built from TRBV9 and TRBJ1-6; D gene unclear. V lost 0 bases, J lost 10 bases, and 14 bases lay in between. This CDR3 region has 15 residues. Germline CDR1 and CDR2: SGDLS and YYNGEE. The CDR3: CASSVDPGGGSPLHF. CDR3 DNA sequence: TGTGCCAGCAGCGTAGACCCGGGTGGAGGATCACCCCTCCACTTT.

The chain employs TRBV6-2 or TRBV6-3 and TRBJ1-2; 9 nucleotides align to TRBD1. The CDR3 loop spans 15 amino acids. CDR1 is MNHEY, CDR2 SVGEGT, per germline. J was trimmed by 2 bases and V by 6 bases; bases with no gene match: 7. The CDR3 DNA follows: TGTGCCAGCAGCCCTGGAGGGACAGGGAACTATGGCTACACCTTC. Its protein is CASSPGGTGNYGYTF.

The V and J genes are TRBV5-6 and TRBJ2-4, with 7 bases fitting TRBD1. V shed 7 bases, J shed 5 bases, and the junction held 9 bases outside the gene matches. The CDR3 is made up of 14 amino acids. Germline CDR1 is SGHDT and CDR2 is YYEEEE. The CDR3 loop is CASRLTGRENIQYF. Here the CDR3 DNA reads TGTGCCAGCCGCCTGACAGGGCGCGAAAACATTCAGTACTTC.

The CDR3 region is CASKGAGDYNEQFF. The CDR3 DNA follows: TGTGCCAGCAAAGGGGCGGGGGACTACAATGAGCAGTTCTTC. The V call is TRBV11-2, the J call TRBJ2-1, with 7 bases aligning to TRBD2. V was clipped by 7 bases and J by 3 bases; unmatched bases: 6. There are 14 residues in the CDR3. The V gene's germline CDR1 is SGHAT and CDR2 FQNNGV. Drawing the rest from reference TRBV11-2 and TRBJ2-1, the complete variable domain is EAGVAQSPRYKIIEKRQSVAFWCNPISGHATLYWYQQILGQGPKLLIQFQNNGVVDDSQLPKDRFSAERLKGVDSTLKIQPAKLEDSAVYLCASKGAGDYNEQFFGPGTRLTVL.

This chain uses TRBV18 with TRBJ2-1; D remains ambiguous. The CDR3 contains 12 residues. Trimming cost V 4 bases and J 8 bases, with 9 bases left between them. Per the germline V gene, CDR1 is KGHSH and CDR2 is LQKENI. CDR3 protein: CASSHLTDEQFF. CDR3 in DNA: TGTGCCAGCTCACACCTCACGGATGAGCAGTTCTTC.

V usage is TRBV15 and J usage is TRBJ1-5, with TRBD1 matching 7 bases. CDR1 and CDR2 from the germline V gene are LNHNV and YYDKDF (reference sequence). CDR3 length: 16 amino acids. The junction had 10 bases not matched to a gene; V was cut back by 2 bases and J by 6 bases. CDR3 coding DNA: TGTGCCACCAGCAGAAATAAGGGGGCGGGCGGTCAGCCCCAGCATTTT. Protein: CATSRNKGAGGQPQHF.

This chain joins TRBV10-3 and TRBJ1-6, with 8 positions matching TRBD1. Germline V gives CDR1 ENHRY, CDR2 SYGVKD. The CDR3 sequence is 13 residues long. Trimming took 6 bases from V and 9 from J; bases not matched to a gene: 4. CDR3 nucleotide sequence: TGTGCCATCAGGGGGCAGGGGGCTTCACCCCTCCACTTT. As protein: CAIRGQGASPLHF.

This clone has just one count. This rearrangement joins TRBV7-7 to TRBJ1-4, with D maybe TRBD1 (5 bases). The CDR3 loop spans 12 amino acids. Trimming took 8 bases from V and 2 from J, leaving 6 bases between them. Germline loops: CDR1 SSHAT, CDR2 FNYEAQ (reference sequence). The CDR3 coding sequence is TGTGCCAGCGGGGCCACTAATGAAAAACTGTTTTTT. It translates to CASGATNEKLFF.